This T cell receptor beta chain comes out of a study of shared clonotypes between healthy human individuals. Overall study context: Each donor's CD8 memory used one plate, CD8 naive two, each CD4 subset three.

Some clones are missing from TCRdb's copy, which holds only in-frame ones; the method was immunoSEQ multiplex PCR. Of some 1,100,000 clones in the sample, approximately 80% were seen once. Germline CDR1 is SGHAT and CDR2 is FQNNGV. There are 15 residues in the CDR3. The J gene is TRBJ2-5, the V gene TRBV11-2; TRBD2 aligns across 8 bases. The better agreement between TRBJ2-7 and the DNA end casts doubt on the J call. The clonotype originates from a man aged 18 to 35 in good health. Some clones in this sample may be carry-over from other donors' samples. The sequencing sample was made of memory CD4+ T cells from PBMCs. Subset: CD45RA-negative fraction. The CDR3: CASSFWVAGSYEQYF. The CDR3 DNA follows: TGTGCCAGCAGCTTTTGGGTAGCGGGGTCCTACGAGCAGTACTTC.